A single sample is the source of the 19 T cell receptor beta chains below, sequenced in a study of response to subunit inactivated influenza vaccine. A single record per CDR3 protein comes from TCRdb applying MiXCR to the RT-PCR reads. The sample gives about 300,000 distinct CDR3 sequences, 20% to 25% of which show up once; around a tenth is in the top ten. The input for sequencing was PBMCs from blood, taken about 20 months after vaccination. These receptors were collected from a man aged 45 to 70 who received an inactivated influenza vaccine.

This clonotype has just a few counts. The chain recombines TRBV29-1 with TRBJ1-5, with 7 bases fitting TRBD1. Per the germline V gene, CDR1 is SQVTM and CDR2 is ANQGSEA. J lost 5 bases, V lost 4 bases, and 2 bases had no gene match. CDR3 length equals 12 residues. The CDR3 protein is CSVGDSYQPQHF. CDR3 in DNA: TGCAGCGTTGGGGACAGCTATCAGCCCCAGCATTTT. The entire variable domain, with the rest obtained from reference TRBV29-1 and TRBJ1-5, is as follows: SAVISQKPSRDICQRGTSLTIQCQVDSQVTMMFWYRQQPGQSLTLIATANQGSEATYESGFVIDKFPISRPNLTFSTLTVSNMSPEDSSIYLCSVGDSYQPQHFGDGTRLSIL.

This clonotype was observed a single time. The rearrangement uses TRBV7-9 and TRBJ2-3; no clear D gene. V lost 4 bases to trimming and J lost 1 base, with 12 bases between them. The CDR3 loop spans 15 amino acids. Looked up from germline, CDR1 is SEHNR and CDR2 is FQNEAQ (reference sequence). The CDR3 region has the DNA TGTGCCAGCAGCTCCCACCCCCGGGGCACAGATACGCAGTATTTT. Protein product: CASSSHPRGTDTQYF.

This clonotype has only a few counts. This rearrangement joins TRBV27 to TRBJ1-2; 10 nucleotides agree with TRBD1. This CDR3 contains 14 residues. Germline CDR1 reads MNHEY; CDR2 reads SMNVEV (reference sequence). Trimming at V came to 8 bases and at J to 4 bases, leaving 7 bases not matched to a gene. CDR3 sequence: CASGRDRGFYGYTF. The CDR3 nucleotides read TGTGCCAGCGGTAGGGACAGGGGATTCTATGGCTACACCTTC.

This clonotype has just a few counts. The V and J genes are TRBV5-1 and TRBJ1-1; the match to TRBD1 covers 11 bases. V dropped 3 bases and J dropped 0; count of bases not matched to a gene: 4. Germline assignment: CDR1 SGHRS and CDR2 YFSETQ. The CDR3 runs to 16 residues. CDR3 nucleotide sequence: TGCGCCAGCAGCTCCGGGACAGGGGGGGTGAACACTGAAGCTTTCTTT. Translated, it gives CASSSGTGGVNTEAFF.

The chain employs TRBV28 and TRBJ2-7; D call uncertain. The germline gives CDR1 MDHEN, CDR2 SYDVKM. The CDR3 consists of 17 residues. Trimming pared 5 bases from V and 0 bases from J, leaving 20 bases between. CDR3 DNA: TGTGCCAGCAGTCCCAACTGGACGGAGCTAAACTCCTACGAGCAGTACTTC. Its translation is CASSPNWTELNSYEQYF.

V is TRBV20-1 and J is TRBJ1-1; TRBD1 matches 7 bases. This CDR3 comprises 13 residues. The germline gives CDR1 DFQATT, CDR2 SNEGSKA (reference sequence). After removal of 4 bases from V and 5 bases from J, the junction contained 7 bases not matched to a gene. Here the CDR3 reads CSATRGARTEAFF. For the CDR3, the DNA is TGCAGTGCTACCAGGGGGGCGCGGACTGAAGCTTTCTTT.

V is TRBV6-2 or TRBV6-3 and J is TRBJ2-4; D not resolved. Germline V gives CDR1 MNHEY, CDR2 SVGEGT. Trimming shortened V by 0 bases and J by 3 bases, and 9 bases separated the two germline ends. This CDR3 region has 15 residues. DNA of the CDR3: TGTGCCAGCAGTTACTCACAAGACGGCAAAAACATTCAGTACTTC. Its translation is CASSYSQDGKNIQYF.

The chain carries TRBV28 and TRBJ2-1; D perhaps matches TRBD2 (5 bases). V lost 1 base and J lost 0, with 10 bases in between. CDR1 MDHEN and CDR2 SYDVKM come from the germline V gene. The CDR3 is 16 amino acids. CDR3 DNA: TGTGCCAGCAGTTTATCCGGGGAAAACTCCTACAATGAGCAGTTCTTC. It is translated as CASSLSGENSYNEQFF.

This clonotype was observed a handful of times. The gene calls are TRBV3-1 and TRBJ1-2; 8 nucleotides align to TRBD1. V shed 5 bases and J 4 bases; nucleotides not matched to a gene: 6. The CDR3 sequence is 14 residues long. CDR1 LGHDT and CDR2 YNNKEL come from the germline V gene (reference sequence). CDR3 region: CASSATGAGYGYTF. CDR3 nucleotide sequence: TGTGCCAGCAGCGCGACAGGGGCGGGCTATGGCTACACCTTC. Variable domain in full (rest from reference TRBV3-1 and TRBJ1-2): DTAVSQTPKYLVTQMGNDKSIKCEQNLGHDTMYWYKQDSKKFLKIMFSYNNKELIINETVPNRFSPKSPDKAHLNLHINSLELGDSAVYFCASSATGAGYGYTFGSGTRLTVV.

This clonotype was found once. The rearrangement links TRBV4-3 to TRBJ2-1, with D maybe TRBD2 (6 bases). The CDR3 runs to 15 residues. Germline lookup yields CDR1 LGHNA and CDR2 YSLEER. Trimming cost V 0 bases and J 4 bases, with 10 bases left between them. As DNA, the CDR3 is TGCGCCAGCAGCCAAGATGCCGGACTATACAATGAGCAGTTCTTC. Translation gives CASSQDAGLYNEQFF.

The rearrangement uses TRBV10-2 and TRBJ1-6, with D tentatively TRBD1 (5 bases). Germline values: CDR1 WSHSY, CDR2 SAAADI. V dropped 2 bases and J dropped 7 bases, with 6 bases sitting between them. CDR3 size: 13 residues. DNA for the CDR3: TGCGCCAGCAGTGAGAAGGGGAATTCACCCCTCCACTTT. It is translated as CASSEKGNSPLHF.

This chain links TRBV3-1 with TRBJ2-3, with D tentatively TRBD2 (5 bases). The CDR3 contains 13 residues. Trimming left V 2 bases short and J 6 bases short, with 9 bases between. The germline V gene encodes CDR1 LGHDT and CDR2 YNNKEL (reference sequence). CDR3 nucleotides: TGTGCCAGCAGCCAATCATTAGCGGATACGCAGTATTTT. The encoded protein is CASSQSLADTQYF.

The rearrangement joins TRBV5-1 to TRBJ1-2; 7 nucleotides match TRBD1. Germline V lookup: CDR1 SGHRS, CDR2 YFSETQ. J gave up 5 bases and V 4 bases, and 8 bases lay outside the gene matches. This CDR3 has 14 residues. CDR3 residues: CASSPSGTAYGYTF. The CDR3 region has the DNA TGCGCCAGCAGCCCATCCGGGACAGCTTATGGCTACACCTTC.

The chain has TRBV19 and TRBJ2-5; D is unclear. V gave up 4 bases and J gave up 2 bases, with 14 bases separating them. Germline V gives CDR1 LNHDA, CDR2 SQIVND (reference sequence). The CDR3 sequence is 15 residues long. The CDR3 nucleotides read TGTGCCAGTAGTAGATTAGGGCGGAAGCAAGAGACCCAGTACTTC. Protein product: CASSRLGRKQETQYF. Combining the CDR3 with reference TRBV19 and TRBJ2-5 gives the whole variable domain DGGITQSPKYLFRKEGQNVTLSCEQNLNHDAMYWYRQDPGQGLRLIYYSQIVNDFQKGDIAEGYSVSREKKESFPLTVTSAQKNPTAFYLCASSRLGRKQETQYFGPGTRLLVL.

The chain has TRBV18 and TRBJ1-4; 8 bases agree with TRBD1. The CDR3 covers 14 residues. V gave up 3 bases and J gave up 8 bases; unmatched junction bases: 5. Germline V lookup: CDR1 KGHSH, CDR2 LQKENI. The CDR3 DNA follows: TGTGCCAGCTCACCTGGGACAGGTCAAGAAAAACTGTTTTTT. Its protein product is CASSPGTGQEKLFF.

The rearrangement joins TRBV5-1 to TRBJ2-1; TRBD2 agrees at 11 bases. The CDR3 totals 15 residues. V lost 4 bases to trimming and J lost 5 bases; unmatched junction nucleotides: 5. Germline lookup yields CDR1 SGHRS and CDR2 YFSETQ. The CDR3 DNA sequence: TGCGCCAGCAGCCCGACTAGCGGGACCAACAATGAGCAGTTCTTC. It encodes CASSPTSGTNNEQFF.

The V gene is TRBV6-6, the J gene TRBJ2-3; no clear D gene. Trimming left V 6 bases short and J 6 bases short, with 10 bases between. This CDR3 contains 12 residues. Germline assignment: CDR1 MNHNY and CDR2 SVGAGI (reference sequence). The CDR3 DNA follows: TGTGCCAGCAGCCCCTTGGGGGATACGCAGTATTTT. Amino acids: CASSPLGDTQYF.

This chain connects TRBV11-2 to TRBJ2-7; D possibly corresponds to TRBD2 (6 bases). V was trimmed by 7 bases and J by 6 bases, leaving 22 bases between them. There are 15 residues in the CDR3. Per the germline V gene, CDR1 is SGHAT and CDR2 is FQNNGV. The CDR3 loop is CASIRGSGDGLEQYF. In nucleotides, the CDR3 is TGTGCCAGCATCCGAGGGTCGGGGGACGGCCTCGAGCAGTACTTC.

This clonotype has ten or more counts. The rearrangement links TRBV20-1 to TRBJ1-2; D unresolved. With 0 bases removed from V and 3 bases from J, the gap between germline ends came to 11 bases. The CDR3 loop spans 14 amino acids. Germline V gene data show CDR1 as DFQATT and CDR2 as SNEGSKA (reference sequence). Written as DNA, the CDR3 is TGCAGTGCTAGAGATTTCGGGTCGCACTATGGCTACACCTTC. This codes for CSARDFGSHYGYTF.